This TCR beta chain is from a study of Ad26.COV2.S vaccination and SARS-CoV-2 variants. General observations from the study: Non-spike TCR breadth showed similarity between vaccine and placebo recipients. Total T cell responses were possibly underestimated by TCR breadth and depth analyses.

Libraries were prepared by immunoSEQ multiplex PCR; TCRdb keeps only in-frame clonotypes and omits some of them. The table has over 350,000 clones, about 88% seen once. Treatment indicated: some 20 received Ad26.COV2.S at low or high dose, single or two shots; roughly five received placebo; per-sample allocation not given. Sampling occurred on day 63 after the first vaccine or placebo injection. V was cut by 1 base and J by 1 base, with 19 bases left in between. The V gene's germline CDR1 is MGHRA and CDR2 YSYEKL. The CDR3 is 18 amino acids. On this clone: Its antigen is currently unknown.

The chain employs TRBV4-1 and TRBJ1-1, with TRBD1 as a possible D gene (5 bases). Sequences were derived from peripheral blood, sampled in a trial of Ad26.COV2.S vaccine versus placebo. This clonotype originated in a person between 18 and 65 years old who received the Ad26.COV2.S COVID-19 vaccine or a placebo. The CDR3 sequence is CASSQAVSGWDKNTEAFF. CDR3 nucleotides: TGCGCCAGCAGCCAAGCGGTGTCAGGGTGGGATAAGAACACTGAAGCTTTCTTT.